Below, 19 T cell receptor beta chains from the same sample are listed, as sequenced in a study of T cells in Graves' hyperthyroidism and ophthalmopathy. Amplification targeted TCR beta CDR3 regions from RNA transcripts. The primer set for the first-round RT-PCR of the TCR CDR3 was HTBI. TCRdb reprocessed the multiplex PCR reads via MiXCR and lists one record per CDR3 protein. The sample includes 600,000 to 650,000 distinct CDR3 sequences, 15% to 20% of them seen just once. Input material: blood. The receptors here all came from a woman between 25 and 40 years old with Graves' hyperthyroidism.

The sample holds many counts of this clonotype. This sequence joins TRBV7-2 and TRBJ2-1, with a possible D match to TRBD2 (6 bases). Trimming shortened V by 2 bases and J by 10 bases, and 15 bases separated the two germline ends. Germline V gene lookup returns CDR1 SGHTA and CDR2 FQGNSA. CDR3 length equals 14 residues. The CDR3 loop is CASSLIAAGQEQFF. Written as DNA, the CDR3 is TGTGCCAGCAGCTTAATCGCCGCGGGGCAGGAGCAGTTCTTC.

V is TRBV30 and J is TRBJ1-5; 11 bases line up with TRBD1. CDR1 GTSNPN and CDR2 SVGIG come from the germline V gene (reference sequence). The V gene end was trimmed by 2 bases and the J gene end by 5 bases; junction bases not matched to a gene: 5. The CDR3 has 15 amino acids. The CDR3 sequence is CAWSRDRGIDQPQHF. Written as DNA, the CDR3 is TGTGCCTGGAGTAGGGACAGGGGGATCGATCAGCCCCAGCATTTT.

This clonotype was observed a few times. One junction end does not reproduce the germline sequence, and a read error may be involved. This rearrangement joins TRBV5-1 to TRBJ2-3, with D hard to call. The CDR3 sequence is 15 residues long. Germline assignment: CDR1 SGHRS and CDR2 YFSETQ. CDR3 nucleotide sequence: TGCGCCAGCAGCTCAGGACGAGGAGCCACAGATGCGCAGTATTTT. It specifies CASSSGRGATDAQYF.

This clonotype was seen at least ten times. The chain employs TRBV11-2 and TRBJ2-3; no clear D. V gave up 4 bases and J gave up 2 bases, with 7 bases separating them. The CDR3 has 13 amino acids. Germline assignment: CDR1 SGHAT and CDR2 FQNNGV. CDR3 in amino acids: CASSWRPTDTQYF. The DNA of the CDR3 is TGTGCCAGCAGCTGGCGTCCCACAGATACGCAGTATTTT.

The gene calls are TRBV13 and TRBJ1-4; D is perhaps TRBD1 (6 bases). V shed 3 bases and J shed 6 bases, with 11 bases lying between them. The germline V gene encodes CDR1 PRHDT and CDR2 FYEKMQ (reference sequence). The CDR3 extends over 14 amino acids. Here the CDR3 reads CASSFGGRDEKLFF. The CDR3, as DNA: TGTGCCAGCAGCTTTGGGGGGCGCGATGAAAAACTGTTTTTT.

The chain links TRBV20-1 to TRBJ1-4; the D gene is possibly TRBD1 (5 bases). CDR3 length: 17 residues. CDR1 and CDR2 from the germline V gene are DFQATT and SNEGSKA (reference sequence). The V end was cut by 0 bases, the J end by 1 base, with 15 bases between. Written as DNA, the CDR3 is TGCAGTGCTAGAGATCTCCTTCACAGGAGAACTAATGAAAAACTGTTTTTT. It translates to CSARDLLHRRTNEKLFF.

The table lists this clonotype with many counts. This chain joins TRBV2 and TRBJ2-3; weak D call: TRBD1 (5 bases). This CDR3 region has 12 residues. CDR1 and CDR2 from the germline V gene are SNHLY and FYNNEI. The germline V and J ends were trimmed by 11 bases and 3 bases, with 12 bases remaining between them. This chain's CDR3 is CARETATDTQYF. The CDR3 DNA reads as TGTGCCCGAGAGACAGCGACAGATACGCAGTATTTT.

About this clonotype itself: A clone one base away is much larger, so this may be a read error. The chain uses TRBV28 and TRBJ2-1; D ambiguous. This CDR3 region has 13 residues. Per the germline V gene, CDR1 is MDHEN and CDR2 is SYDVKM. V was pared by 4 bases and J by 6 bases, with 10 bases between. CDR3 residues: CASSSFRSNEQFF. CDR3 DNA: TGTGCCAGCAGTTCATTTAGAAGCAATGAGCAGTTCTTC.

The sample holds many counts of this clonotype. The chain recombines TRBV12-3 or TRBV12-4 with TRBJ1-4; D call uncertain. Trimming stripped 6 bases from V and 5 bases from J, with 19 bases between. The CDR3 extends over 16 amino acids. CDR3 nucleotides: TGTGCCAGCAGCAAAGACTCCTTCGCCTCAAATGAAAAACTGTTTTTT. Amino acid sequence: CASSKDSFASNEKLFF.

The genes are TRBV12-3 or TRBV12-4 and TRBJ2-1, with TRBD2 as a possible D gene (6 bases). CDR3 size: 15 residues. The V end lost 8 bases, the J end lost 12 bases, and 26 bases lay between the germline ends. The DNA of the CDR3 is TGTGCCAGCTCCCACCCCCCGGGACTCAATACGGTGCAGTTCTTC. This gives the protein CASSHPPGLNTVQFF.

Ten or more counts support this clonotype. The chain is built from TRBV7-9 and TRBJ2-3; 15 nucleotides line up with TRBD2. The CDR3 runs to 17 residues. The ends lost 5 bases at V and 5 bases at J; junction bases unmatched: 8. CDR1 is SEHNR and CDR2 is FQNEAQ in the germline V gene (reference sequence). CDR3 residues: CASSPWTSGRAGDTQYF. The CDR3 region has the DNA TGTGCCAGCAGCCCATGGACTAGCGGGAGGGCCGGAGATACGCAGTATTTT.

The CDR3 here is CASSLRGGGAGTDTQYF. The CDR3 DNA sequence: TGTGCCAGCAGCTTACGGGGGGGAGGCGCGGGTACAGATACGCAGTATTTT. This sequence joins TRBV7-3 and TRBJ2-3; 8 bases fit TRBD2. CDR1 is SGHTA and CDR2 is FQGTGA in the germline V gene. V gave up 2 bases and J gave up 3 bases; unmatched junction bases: 10. The CDR3 is made up of 17 amino acids. Complete variable domain (other parts from reference TRBV7-3 and TRBJ2-3): GAGVSQTPSNKVTEKGKYVELRCDPISGHTALYWYRQSLGQGPEFLIYFQGTGAADDSGLPNDRFFAVRPEGSVSTLKIQRTERGDSAVYLCASSLRGGGAGTDTQYFGPGTRLTVL.

This clonotype was recorded a few times. The chain joins TRBV29-1 to TRBJ1-1; D may be TRBD1 (5 bases). The germline gives CDR1 SQVTM, CDR2 ANQGSEA. V was cut by 7 bases and J by 5 bases, with 17 bases left in between. The CDR3 contains 13 residues. In DNA, the CDR3 is TGCAGCGCTAACCCAGGGTTGCATACTGAAGCTTTCTTT. This encodes CSANPGLHTEAFF.

The CDR3 loop is CASSSKPSGSGNTIYF. The CDR3, as DNA: TGTGCCAGCTCGAGCAAGCCTTCCGGGTCGGGAAACACCATATATTTT. This chain joins TRBV2 and TRBJ1-3; D gene ambiguous. This CDR3 is 16 amino acids long. Looked up from germline, CDR1 is SNHLY and CDR2 is FYNNEI. The V and J ends lost 8 bases and 4 bases respectively, with 21 bases between them. Full variable domain (rest looked up from reference TRBV2 and TRBJ1-3): EPEVTQTPSHQVTQMGQEVILRCVPISNHLYFYWYRQILGQKVEFLVSFYNNEISEKSEIFDDQFSVERPDGSNFTLKIRSTKLEDSAMYFCASSSKPSGSGNTIYFGEGSWLTVV.

This clonotype was observed many times. This rearrangement joins TRBV6-5 to TRBJ2-5; TRBD1 matches 8 bases. This CDR3 has 15 residues. The junction had 4 bases not matched to a gene; V was cut back by 0 bases and J by 4 bases. CDR1 is MNHEY and CDR2 is SVGAGI in the germline V gene. In nucleotides, the CDR3 is TGTGCCAGCAGTTACTCCAGGGGGCGTTTAGAGACCCAGTACTTC. This gives the protein CASSYSRGRLETQYF.

The chain joins TRBV4-3 to TRBJ2-2; 13 bases are a match to TRBD2. After removal of 1 base from V and 6 bases from J, the junction contained 2 bases not matched to a gene. CDR3 length: 16 amino acids. Germline V gives CDR1 LGHNA, CDR2 YSLEER. CDR3 sequence reads: CASSQVGLAGAGELFF. The CDR3 nucleotides are TGCGCCAGCAGCCAAGTAGGACTAGCGGGAGCCGGGGAGCTGTTTTTT.

The chain employs TRBV29-1 and TRBJ2-5, with a tentative D call TRBD1 (6 bases). From germline, CDR1 is SQVTM and CDR2 ANQGSEA. The CDR3 runs 12 residues. V was pared by 6 bases and J by 5 bases, with 13 bases between. The CDR3 region has the DNA TGCAGCGTCTACCAGGGGTGGGAGACCCAGTACTTC. Translated: CSVYQGWETQYF.

The table lists this clonotype with a few counts. The chain uses TRBV7-3 and TRBJ2-7; D assignment may be TRBD1 or TRBD2 (7 bases each). Per germline, CDR1 SGHTA and CDR2 FQGTGA. The CDR3 extends over 15 amino acids. Trimming cost V 5 bases and J 3 bases, with 17 bases left between them. This CDR3 is CASSPGGGMGYEQYF. CDR3 coding DNA: TGTGCCAGCAGCCCAGGGGGGGGAATGGGCTACGAGCAGTACTTC.

To note about this clonotype: This could be a read error, since a much larger clone is one nucleotide away. V gene TRBV6-2 or TRBV6-3 combines with J gene TRBJ1-6; D is ambiguous. CDR1 is MNHEY, CDR2 SVGEGT, per germline. This CDR3 has 14 residues. The CDR3 DNA follows: TGTGCCGGCAGTACCTGGGGTGATAATTCACCCCTCCACTTT. Its protein product is CAGSTWGDNSPLHF.